This T cell receptor (beta chain) was recovered during a study of T cells in Graves' hyperthyroidism and ophthalmopathy. Study in general: At the time of initial diagnosis and before any treatment, peripheral blood was collected. Broader study findings: Most thyroid clonotypes expanded above 0.001 were also detected in blood.

The CDR3 extends over 15 amino acids. Germline V CDR1 and CDR2: PRHDT, FYEKMQ (reference sequence). V was pared by 4 bases and J by 0 bases, with 12 bases between. Those with hyperthyroidism were 18 to 65 years old, newly diagnosed, and ill for under 2 months. PBMCs stemmed from more than 7.5 ml fresh peripheral blood. TCR beta CDR3 region amplification was performed from RNA transcripts. HTBI primers were the set used in a first-round RT-PCR of the TCR CDR3. TCRdb reprocessed the multiplex PCR reads with MiXCR, giving one entry per CDR3 protein. The profile covers roughly 630,000 distinct CDR3 sequences, with around a sixth appearing a single time and under 7.5% taken by the ten largest. Many counts were recorded for this clonotype. The antigen remains unidentified.

The specimen sequenced was blood. This sequence originates from a woman aged 25 to 39 with Graves' hyperthyroidism. The V call is TRBV13, the J call TRBJ1-2; a weak D match, TRBD1 (5 bases). The CDR3, as DNA: TGTGCCAGCAGCTGGTACGGGGGTACTAACTATGGCTACACCTTC. This encodes CASSWYGGTNYGYTF.